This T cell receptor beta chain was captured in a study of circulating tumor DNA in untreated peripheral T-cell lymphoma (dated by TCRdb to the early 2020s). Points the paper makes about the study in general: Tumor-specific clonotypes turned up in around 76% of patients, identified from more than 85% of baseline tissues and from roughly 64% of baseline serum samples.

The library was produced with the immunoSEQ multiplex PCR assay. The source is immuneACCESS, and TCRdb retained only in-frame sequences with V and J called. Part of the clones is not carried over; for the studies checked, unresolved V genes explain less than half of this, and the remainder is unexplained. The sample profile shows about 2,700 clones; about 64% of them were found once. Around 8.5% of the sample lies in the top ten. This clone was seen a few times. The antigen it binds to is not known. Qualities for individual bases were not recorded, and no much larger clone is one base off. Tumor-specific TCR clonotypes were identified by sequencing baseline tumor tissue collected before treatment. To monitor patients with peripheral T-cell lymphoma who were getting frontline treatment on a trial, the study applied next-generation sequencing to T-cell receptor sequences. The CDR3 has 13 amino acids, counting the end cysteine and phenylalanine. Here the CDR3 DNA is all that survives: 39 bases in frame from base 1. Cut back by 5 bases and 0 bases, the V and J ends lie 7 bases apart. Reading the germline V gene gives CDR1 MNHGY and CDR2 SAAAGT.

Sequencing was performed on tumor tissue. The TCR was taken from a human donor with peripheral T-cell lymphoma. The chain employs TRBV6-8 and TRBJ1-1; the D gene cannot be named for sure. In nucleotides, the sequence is TGTGCCAGCAGTGTCTGGATGAACACTGAAGCTTTCTTT. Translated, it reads CASSVWMNTEAFF.